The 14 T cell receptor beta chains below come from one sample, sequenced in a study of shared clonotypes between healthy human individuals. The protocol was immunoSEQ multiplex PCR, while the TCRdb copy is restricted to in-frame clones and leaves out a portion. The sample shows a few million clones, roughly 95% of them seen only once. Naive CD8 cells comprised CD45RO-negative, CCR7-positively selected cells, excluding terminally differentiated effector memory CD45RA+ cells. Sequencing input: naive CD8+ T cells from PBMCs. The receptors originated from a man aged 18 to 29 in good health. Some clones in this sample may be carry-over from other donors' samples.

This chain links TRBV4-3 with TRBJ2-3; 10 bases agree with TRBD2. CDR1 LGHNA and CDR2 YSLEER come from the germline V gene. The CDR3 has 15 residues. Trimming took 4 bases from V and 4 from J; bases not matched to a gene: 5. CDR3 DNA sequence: TGCGCCAGCAGCCCCTCGAGCGGGAGGGCAGATACGCAGTATTTT. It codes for CASSPSSGRADTQYF.

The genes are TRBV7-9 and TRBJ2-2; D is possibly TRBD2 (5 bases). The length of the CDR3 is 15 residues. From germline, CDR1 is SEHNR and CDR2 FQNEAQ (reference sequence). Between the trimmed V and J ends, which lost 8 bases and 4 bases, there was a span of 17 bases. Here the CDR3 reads CASDAEAQVTGELFF. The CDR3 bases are TGTGCCAGCGACGCGGAGGCTCAGGTCACCGGGGAGCTGTTTTTT.

CDR3 amino acids: CASSRDRGPNQPQHF. DNA for the CDR3: TGCGCCAGCAGCCGAGACAGGGGCCCCAATCAGCCCCAGCATTTT. The rearrangement links TRBV4-3 to TRBJ1-5, with TRBD1 identical over 8 bases. J was trimmed by 3 bases and V by 4 bases; bases with no gene match: 5. CDR3 length equals 15 residues. Germline V CDR1 and CDR2: LGHNA, YSLEER.

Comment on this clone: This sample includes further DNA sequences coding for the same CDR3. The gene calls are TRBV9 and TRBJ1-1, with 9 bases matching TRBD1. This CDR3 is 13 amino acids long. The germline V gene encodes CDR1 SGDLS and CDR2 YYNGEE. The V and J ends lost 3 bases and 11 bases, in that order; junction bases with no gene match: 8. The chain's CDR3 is CASSATGGGEAFF. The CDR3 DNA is TGTGCCAGCAGCGCAACAGGGGGCGGTGAGGCTTTCTTT.

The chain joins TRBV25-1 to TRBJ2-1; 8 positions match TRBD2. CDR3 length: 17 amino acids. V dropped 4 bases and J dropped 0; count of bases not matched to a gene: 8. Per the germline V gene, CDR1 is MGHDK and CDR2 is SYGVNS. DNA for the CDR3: TGTGCCAGCAGTGGGATCCAGCGGGGGAGCTCCTACAATGAGCAGTTCTTC. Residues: CASSGIQRGSSYNEQFF.

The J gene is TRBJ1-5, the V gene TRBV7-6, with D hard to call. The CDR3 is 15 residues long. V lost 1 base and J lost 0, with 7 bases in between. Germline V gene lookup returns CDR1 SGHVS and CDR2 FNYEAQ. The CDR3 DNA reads TGTGCCAGCAGCTTAGGACCGCTTAGCAATCAGCCCCAGCATTTT. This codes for CASSLGPLSNQPQHF. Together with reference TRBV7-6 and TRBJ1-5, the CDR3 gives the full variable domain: GAGVSQSPRYKVTKRGQDVALRCDPISGHVSLYWYRQALGQGPEFLTYFNYEAQQDKSGLPNDRFSAERPEGSISTLTIQRTEQRDSAMYRCASSLGPLSNQPQHFGDGTRLSIL.

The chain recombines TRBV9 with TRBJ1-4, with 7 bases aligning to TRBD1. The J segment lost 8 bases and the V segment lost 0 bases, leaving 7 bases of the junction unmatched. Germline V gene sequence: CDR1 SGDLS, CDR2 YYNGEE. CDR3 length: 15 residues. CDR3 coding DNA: TGTGCCAGCAGCGTAGGAAGGGGGCAGGACGAAAAACTGTTTTTT. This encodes CASSVGRGQDEKLFF.

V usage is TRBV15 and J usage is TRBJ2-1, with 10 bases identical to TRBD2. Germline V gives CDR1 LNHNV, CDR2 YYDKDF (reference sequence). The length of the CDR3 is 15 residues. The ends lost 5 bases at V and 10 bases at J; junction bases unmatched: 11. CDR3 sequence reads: CATSEYSSGLAEQFF. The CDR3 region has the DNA TGTGCCACCAGCGAATACTCGTCGGGACTAGCGGAGCAGTTCTTC.

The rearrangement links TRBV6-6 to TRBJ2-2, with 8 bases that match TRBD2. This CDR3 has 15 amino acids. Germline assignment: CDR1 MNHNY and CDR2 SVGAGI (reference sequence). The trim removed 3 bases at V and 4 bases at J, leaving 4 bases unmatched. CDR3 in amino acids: CASSYSGAGTGELFF. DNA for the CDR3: TGTGCCAGCAGTTATAGCGGGGCGGGCACCGGGGAGCTGTTTTTT.

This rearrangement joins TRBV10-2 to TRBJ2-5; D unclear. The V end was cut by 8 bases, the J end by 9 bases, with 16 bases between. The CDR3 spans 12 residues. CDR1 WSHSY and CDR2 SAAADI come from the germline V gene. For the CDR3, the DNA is TGCGCCAGCCAAGACCCCTTCAAACCCCAGTACTTC. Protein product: CASQDPFKPQYF.

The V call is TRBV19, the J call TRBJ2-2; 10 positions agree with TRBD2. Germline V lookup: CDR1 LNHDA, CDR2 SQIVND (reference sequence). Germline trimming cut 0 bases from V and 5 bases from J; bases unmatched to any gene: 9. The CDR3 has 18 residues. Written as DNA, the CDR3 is TGTGCCAGTAGTATAGACCTAGGAGCGGGAGGGTGGACCGGGGAGCTGTTTTTT. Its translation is CASSIDLGAGGWTGELFF.

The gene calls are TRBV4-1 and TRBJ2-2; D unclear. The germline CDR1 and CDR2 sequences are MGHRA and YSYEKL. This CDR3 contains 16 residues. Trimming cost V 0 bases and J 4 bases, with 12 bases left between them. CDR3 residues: CASSQENKGITGELFF. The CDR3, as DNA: TGCGCCAGCAGCCAAGAGAATAAGGGAATCACCGGGGAGCTGTTTTTT.

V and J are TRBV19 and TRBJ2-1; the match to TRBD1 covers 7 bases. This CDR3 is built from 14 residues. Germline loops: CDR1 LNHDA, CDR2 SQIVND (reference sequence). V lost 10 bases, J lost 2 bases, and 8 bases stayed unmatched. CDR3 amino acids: CATHPGTAYNEQFF. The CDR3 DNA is TGTGCCACACACCCCGGGACAGCCTACAATGAGCAGTTCTTC. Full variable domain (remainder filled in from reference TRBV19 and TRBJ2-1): DGGITQSPKYLFRKEGQNVTLSCEQNLNHDAMYWYRQDPGQGLRLIYYSQIVNDFQKGDIAEGYSVSREKKESFPLTVTSAQKNPTAFYLCATHPGTAYNEQFFGPGTRLTVL.

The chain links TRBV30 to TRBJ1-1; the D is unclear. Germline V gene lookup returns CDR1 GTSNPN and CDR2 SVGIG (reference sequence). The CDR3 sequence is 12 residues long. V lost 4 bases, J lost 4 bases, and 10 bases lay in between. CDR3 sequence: CAWTGVSTEAFF. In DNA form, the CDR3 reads TGTGCCTGGACTGGGGTGAGCACTGAAGCTTTCTTT.